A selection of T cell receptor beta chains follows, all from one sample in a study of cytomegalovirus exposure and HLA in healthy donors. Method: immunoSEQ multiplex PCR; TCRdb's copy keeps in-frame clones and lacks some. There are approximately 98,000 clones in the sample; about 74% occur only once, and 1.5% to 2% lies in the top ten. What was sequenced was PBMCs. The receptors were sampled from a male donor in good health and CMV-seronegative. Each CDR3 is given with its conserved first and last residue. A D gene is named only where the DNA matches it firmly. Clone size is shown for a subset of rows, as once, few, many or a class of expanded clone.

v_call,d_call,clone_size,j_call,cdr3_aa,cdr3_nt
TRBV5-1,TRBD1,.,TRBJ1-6,CASSINRDRGNSPLHF,TGCGCCAGCAGCATAAACCGGGACAGAGGCAACTCACCCCTCCACTTT
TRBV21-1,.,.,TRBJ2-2,CASSPPGTGYMDTGELFF,TGTGCCAGCAGCCCACCAGGGACAGGGTATATGGACACCGGGGAGCTGTTTTTT
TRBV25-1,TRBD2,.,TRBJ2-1,CASSERLAGLNEQFF,TGTGCCAGCAGTGAGCGACTAGCGGGGCTAAATGAGCAGTTCTTC
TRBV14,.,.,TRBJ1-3,CASSQDPGHRSGNTIYF,TGTGCCAGCAGCCAAGACCCGGGACACCGCTCTGGAAACACCATATATTTT
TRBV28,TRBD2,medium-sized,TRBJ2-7,CASSFGTLLAGGYEQYF,TGTGCCAGCAGTTTCGGGACCCTACTAGCGGGAGGGTACGAGCAGTACTTC
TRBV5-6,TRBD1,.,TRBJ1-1,CASSWGTGDTEAFF,TGTGCCAGCAGCTGGGGGACAGGGGACACTGAAGCTTTCTTT
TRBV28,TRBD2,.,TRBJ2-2,CASSLYLSTSGRATGELFF,TGTGCCAGCAGTTTATACCTCTCGACTAGCGGGAGGGCCACCGGGGAGCTGTTTTTT
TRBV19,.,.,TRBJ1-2,CASSITGDYGYTF,TGTGCCAGTAGTATAACGGGGGACTATGGCTACACCTTC
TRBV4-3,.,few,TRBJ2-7,CASSQGRGQISYEQYF,TGCGCCAGCAGCCAAGGACGAGGGCAGATCTCCTACGAGCAGTACTTC
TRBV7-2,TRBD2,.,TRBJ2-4,CASSLGSPGRGIQYF,TGTGCCAGCAGCTTAGGTAGCCCAGGGAGGGGCATTCAGTACTTC
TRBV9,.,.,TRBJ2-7,CASSVEPRLSSYEQYF,TGTGCCAGCAGCGTAGAACCCCGACTCAGCTCCTACGAGCAGTACTTC
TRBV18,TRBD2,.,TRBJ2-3,CASSPRAGANTDTQYF,TGTGCCAGCTCACCACGGGCGGGAGCGAACACAGATACGCAGTATTTT
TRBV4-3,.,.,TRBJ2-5,CASSPRWAGQETQYF,TGCGCCAGCAGCCCCCGGTGGGCGGGTCAAGAGACCCAGTACTTC
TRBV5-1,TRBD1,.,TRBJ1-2,CASSLTGLANYGYTF,TGCGCCAGCAGCCTGACAGGGCTAGCTAACTATGGCTACACCTTC
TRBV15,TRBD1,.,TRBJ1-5,CATRTVVVTGGRGQPQHF,TGTGCCACCCGTACCGTCGTAGTAACAGGGGGTCGTGGTCAGCCCCAGCATTTT
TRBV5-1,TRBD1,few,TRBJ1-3,CASSLGQGATGNTIYF,TGCGCCAGCAGCTTAGGACAGGGGGCAACTGGAAACACCATATATTTT
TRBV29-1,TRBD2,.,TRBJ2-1,CSVDGLAEYNEQFF,TGCAGCGTGGATGGACTAGCGGAGTACAATGAGCAGTTCTTC
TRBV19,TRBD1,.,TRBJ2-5,CASSIAAGGTEETQYF,TGTGCCAGTAGTATTGCGGCAGGGGGCACTGAAGAGACCCAGTACTTC
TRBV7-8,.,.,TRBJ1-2,CASSPRRPYGYTF,TGTGCCAGCAGCCCACGGAGACCCTATGGCTACACCTTC
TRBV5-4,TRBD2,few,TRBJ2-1,CASSFGLEVGRDEQFF,TGTGCCAGCAGCTTTGGACTAGAGGTTGGTCGCGATGAGCAGTTCTTC
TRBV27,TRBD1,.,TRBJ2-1,CASSLLEGTGARNEQFF,TGTGCCAGCAGTTTATTGGAAGGGACAGGGGCGAGAAATGAGCAGTTCTTC
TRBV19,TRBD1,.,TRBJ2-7,CASSRRGQGSPYEQYF,TGTGCCAGTAGTAGGAGAGGACAGGGTTCCCCCTACGAGCAGTACTTC
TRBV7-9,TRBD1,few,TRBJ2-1,CAIRLGQRAELF,TGTGCCATCAGACTGGGACAGCGCGCGGAGCTCTTC
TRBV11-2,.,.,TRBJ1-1,CASSISGGDTEAFF,TGTGCCAGCAGCATTAGCGGGGGGGACACTGAAGCTTTCTTT
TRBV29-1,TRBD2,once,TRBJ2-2,CSVELAGAQELFF,TGCAGCGTTGAACTAGCGGGAGCGCAGGAGCTGTTTTTT
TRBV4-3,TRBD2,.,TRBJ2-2,CASSQGAGGATGELFF,TGCGCCAGCAGCCAAGGAGCGGGAGGGGCCACCGGGGAGCTGTTTTTT
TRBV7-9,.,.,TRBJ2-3,CASSLSDWRGTQYF,TGTGCCAGCAGCCTTTCTGACTGGCGGGGCACGCAGTATTTT
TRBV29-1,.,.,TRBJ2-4,CSVVMQGTTKNIQYF,TGCAGCGTTGTTATGCAGGGAACGACCAAAAACATTCAGTACTTC